The entry below gives a single TCR beta chain sequence along with its context. Only in-frame clones appear in the TCRdb table, and some are missing; sequencing was by immunoSEQ multiplex PCR. The sample comprises approximately 360,000 clones, around 86% of which are singletons, and about 5% rests with the top ten. These data come from a study of blood T cell repertoires in COVID-19. After removal of 11 bases from V and 1 base from J, the junction contained 1 base not matched to a gene. This CDR3 has 11 amino acids. In germline, CDR1 is SNHLY, CDR2 FYNNEI. The sequencing sample was made of PBMCs or T cells enriched from blood (not recorded which). The genes are TRBV2 and TRBJ2-7; 8 bases agree with TRBD2. The receptor's source is a woman in her fifties or sixties who had recovered from COVID-19. The CDR3 bases are TGTGCCGCGGGGGGTTCCTACGAGCAGTACTTC. Translated: CAAGGSYEQYF.